The 29 T cell receptor beta chains presented below share a single source sample, sequenced in a study of T cells in Graves' hyperthyroidism and ophthalmopathy. Amplification targeted TCR beta CDR3 regions from RNA transcripts. HTBI primers were used for first-round RT-PCR of the TCR CDR3. TCRdb re-called the multiplex PCR reads through MiXCR, storing one row per CDR3 protein. Here the sample spans 480,000 or so distinct CDR3 sequences, under 15% being singletons. The sample comprised blood. Receptors originate from a woman aged 18-29 years with Graves' hyperthyroidism.

J is TRBJ2-1 and V is TRBV30; D is perhaps TRBD1 (6 bases). This CDR3 is built from 14 residues. Germline loops: CDR1 GTSNPN, CDR2 SVGIG (reference sequence). Trimming shortened V by 6 bases and J by 0 bases, and 12 bases separated the two germline ends. CDR3 bases: TGTGCCTGCCTGGGGACAATCTCCTACAATGAGCAGTTCTTC. Amino acid sequence: CACLGTISYNEQFF.

The table lists this clonotype with many counts. This sequence joins TRBV12-5 and TRBJ1-4; D gene ambiguous. The CDR3 spans 14 residues. V lost 1 base to trimming and J lost 7 bases, with 10 bases between them. The germline V gene encodes CDR1 LGHNT and CDR2 FRNRAP. CDR3 sequence: CASGLGHITEKLFF. The CDR3 DNA reads TGTGCTAGTGGTTTGGGACACATTACTGAAAAACTGTTTTTT.

On this clonotype: Relative to the germline gene, one junction end is altered; a read error may explain this. This chain uses TRBV24-1 with TRBJ2-7; the match to TRBD2 covers 7 bases. CDR3 length equals 15 residues. Germline lookup yields CDR1 KGHDR and CDR2 SFDVKD. CDR3 sequence reads: CATGDPAGRAYEQYF. CDR3 DNA: TGTGCCACCGGTGACCCAGCGGGAAGGGCCTACGAGCAGTACTTC.

This clonotype has a count of ten or more. The chain combines TRBV27 with TRBJ2-7, with 7 bases fitting TRBD2. CDR1 and CDR2 (germline): MNHEY, SMNVEV (reference sequence). The CDR3 spans 15 residues. J lost 2 bases, V lost 5 bases, and 9 bases had no gene match. The CDR3 loop reads CASSDSSGYTYEQYF. DNA of the CDR3: TGTGCCAGCAGTGACTCTAGCGGTTATACCTACGAGCAGTACTTC.

There are many counts of this clonotype. V gene TRBV5-8 combines with J gene TRBJ1-1; 8 bases match TRBD1. Trimming cost V 4 bases and J 1 base; bases outside gene matches: 3. Germline CDR1 SGHTS, CDR2 YDEGEE. This CDR3 region has 14 residues. The CDR3 reads CASSADRANTEAFF. The CDR3, as DNA: TGTGCCAGCAGCGCGGACAGGGCGAACACTGAAGCTTTCTTT.

This clonotype was counted many times. V usage is TRBV2 and J usage is TRBJ1-1; no firm D call. The CDR3 is 13 residues long. CDR1 is SNHLY, CDR2 FYNNEI, per germline. V gave up 0 bases and J gave up 4 bases, with 6 bases separating them. This CDR3 is CASSEALSTEAFF. CDR3 nucleotide sequence: TGTGCCAGCAGTGAAGCGCTAAGCACTGAAGCTTTCTTT.

The table lists this clonotype with many counts. The CDR3 sequence: CASTEGGGYTEAFF. CDR3 coding DNA: TGTGCCAGCACTGAGGGGGGTGGATACACTGAAGCTTTCTTT. The chain links TRBV6-1 to TRBJ1-1; TRBD1 is a possible D gene (6 bases). The CDR3 is made up of 14 amino acids. Germline V lookup: CDR1 MNHNS, CDR2 SASEGT. Between the trimmed V and J ends, which lost 7 bases and 3 bases, there was a span of 15 bases.

This clonotype was counted between two and nine times. The junction departs from germline at one end; a sequencing error may be responsible. This rearrangement joins TRBV5-1 to TRBJ2-2; D not resolved. The CDR3 loop spans 14 amino acids. Per the germline V gene, CDR1 is SGHRS and CDR2 is YFSETQ. The CDR3 spells CASSLGPKTGELFF. The CDR3 DNA reads as TGCGCCAGCAGCTTGGGACCGAAGACCGGGGAGCTGTTTTTT.

This sequence joins TRBV9 and TRBJ2-7, with 9 bases aligning to TRBD1. J was trimmed by 5 bases and V by 0 bases; bases with no gene match: 0. CDR1 SGDLS and CDR2 YYNGEE come from the germline V gene. This CDR3 is 13 amino acids long. The DNA for the CDR3 is TGTGCCAGCAGCGTAGGGGACAGGGACGAGCAGTACTTC. Its protein product is CASSVGDRDEQYF.

V is TRBV2 and J is TRBJ2-5; 10 bases fit TRBD2. Trimming took 2 bases from V and 5 from J; bases not matched to a gene: 8. CDR1 is SNHLY and CDR2 is FYNNEI in the germline V gene. The CDR3 length is 16 residues. The CDR3 bases are TGTGCCAGCAGTGAATCTAGCGGGAGATCGGATGAGACCCAGTACTTC. Translated: CASSESSGRSDETQYF.

In its sample, this clonotype was seen many times. The rearrangement joins TRBV11-2 to TRBJ1-1, with D perhaps matching TRBD1 (5 bases). The germline V and J ends were trimmed by 1 base and 11 bases, with 14 bases remaining between them. Germline V lookup: CDR1 SGHAT, CDR2 FQNNGV. The CDR3 totals 13 residues. In nucleotides, the CDR3 is TGTGCCAGCAGCTTAGTAGGGGAAGGTGACGCTTTCTTT. It codes for CASSLVGEGDAFF.

This clonotype has only a few counts. V gene TRBV19 combines with J gene TRBJ1-4; no firm D call. CDR1 and CDR2 (germline): LNHDA, SQIVND (reference sequence). The CDR3 runs to 14 residues. V was shortened by 11 bases and J by 6 bases, with 19 bases between the two germline ends. In DNA form, the CDR3 reads TGTGCCTGCAAACCGGGCTCTACCTATGAAAAACTGTTTTTT. Residues: CACKPGSTYEKLFF.

The gene calls are TRBV9 and TRBJ2-3; TRBD2 agrees at 11 bases. This CDR3 has 18 amino acids. The ends lost 0 bases at V and 3 bases at J; junction bases unmatched: 9. Germline V gene lookup returns CDR1 SGDLS and CDR2 YYNGEE. The CDR3 DNA reads TGTGCCAGCAGCGTAGGGGCACTAGCGGGAGTAATAACAGATACGCAGTATTTT. It encodes CASSVGALAGVITDTQYF.

The table lists this clonotype with many counts. V usage is TRBV7-8 and J usage is TRBJ2-7; D is unclear. V was clipped by 1 base and J by 0 bases, with 10 bases between them. There are 15 residues in the CDR3. Germline loops: CDR1 SGHVS, CDR2 FQNEAQ. CDR3 nucleotide sequence: TGTGCCAGCAGCTTAGATGGCGCCCACTCCTACGAGCAGTACTTC. This translates into CASSLDGAHSYEQYF. Full variable domain (remainder filled in from reference TRBV7-8 and TRBJ2-7): GAGVSQSPRYKVAKRGQDVALRCDPISGHVSLFWYQQALGQGPEFLTYFQNEAQLDKSGLPSDRFFAERPEGSVSTLKIQRTQQEDSAVYLCASSLDGAHSYEQYFGPGTRLTVT.

This clonotype was recorded at least ten times. This chain links TRBV30 with TRBJ2-1, with D possibly matching TRBD2 (6 bases). Trimming took 3 bases from V and 10 from J, leaving 10 bases between them. There are 11 residues in the CDR3. From germline, CDR1 is GTSNPN and CDR2 SVGIG (reference sequence). CDR3 residues: CAWRSGQEQFF. CDR3 bases: TGTGCCTGGAGAAGCGGGCAAGAGCAGTTCTTC.

This clonotype was observed a few times. The J gene is TRBJ2-7, the V gene TRBV3-1, with D tentatively TRBD2 (7 bases). This CDR3 is built from 13 residues. Germline V lookup: CDR1 LGHDT, CDR2 YNNKEL (reference sequence). V was pared by 0 bases and J by 7 bases, with 10 bases between. CDR3 bases: TGTGCCAGCAGCCAAGAAGAGGGGGGGGAGCAGTACTTC. Translating gives CASSQEEGGEQYF.

V and J are TRBV29-1 and TRBJ1-2; tentative D call: TRBD1 (6 bases). Between the trimmed V and J ends, which lost 2 bases and 5 bases, there was a span of 12 bases. Germline loops: CDR1 SQVTM, CDR2 ANQGSEA. The CDR3 runs to 13 residues. The DNA of the CDR3 is TGCAGCGTTGAATCCTACAGGGCATATGGCTACACCTTC. As protein: CSVESYRAYGYTF.

As concerns this clonotype: This may stem from a read error, because a much larger clone lies one nucleotide away. This CDR3 fails to terminate in the conserved phenylalanine or tryptophan, so it likely reflects a read error. This chain joins TRBV11-1 and TRBJ1-2, with D tentatively TRBD1 (5 bases). V gave up 5 bases and J gave up 7 bases, with 14 bases separating them. The CDR3 is 13 residues long. CDR1 and CDR2 from the germline V gene are SGHAT and FQDESV (reference sequence). The CDR3 region is CASSPGTGAGYTL. CDR3 sequence (DNA): TGTGCCAGCAGCCCTGGCACAGGAGCTGGCTACACCTTA.

This clonotype was recorded many times. The CDR3 reads CASSLAGGRGETQYF. The CDR3 DNA follows: TGTGCCAGCAGTTTAGCGGGAGGCAGAGGGGAGACCCAGTACTTC. The genes are TRBV27 and TRBJ2-5; TRBD2 agrees at 8 bases. After removal of 2 bases from V and 5 bases from J, the junction contained 7 bases not matched to a gene. Germline CDR1 MNHEY, CDR2 SMNVEV (reference sequence). The CDR3 loop spans 15 amino acids.

This clonotype was detected ten times or more. This chain links TRBV19 with TRBJ2-5; perhaps TRBD2 as D (5 bases). Germline loops: CDR1 LNHDA, CDR2 SQIVND (reference sequence). The CDR3 length is 12 residues. The V end was cut by 9 bases, the J end by 4 bases, with 12 bases between. The CDR3 region has the DNA TGTGCCAGCGGGGTGACTGGAGAGACCCAGTACTTC. Its protein is CASGVTGETQYF.

V is TRBV29-1 and J is TRBJ1-1; D unclear. The CDR3 sequence is 12 residues long. Germline CDR1 and CDR2: SQVTM and ANQGSEA. V shed 0 bases and J shed 10 bases, with 12 bases lying between them. CDR3 protein: CSVEDLRVGAFF. As DNA, the CDR3 is TGCAGCGTTGAAGATCTTCGGGTAGGAGCTTTCTTT. The variable domain in full, with the rest retrieved from reference TRBV29-1 and TRBJ1-1, is SAVISQKPSRDICQRGTSLTIQCQVDSQVTMMFWYRQQPGQSLTLIATANQGSEATYESGFVIDKFPISRPNLTFSTLTVSNMSPEDSSIYLCSVEDLRVGAFFGQGTRLTVV.

This clonotype was observed many times. V is TRBV5-1 and J is TRBJ2-2; D may be TRBD1 (5 bases). V lost 6 bases, J lost 2 bases, and 14 bases lay in between. The CDR3 consists of 15 residues. Germline assignment: CDR1 SGHRS and CDR2 YFSETQ. The CDR3 loop is CASTRMTDNTGELFF. Here the CDR3 DNA reads TGCGCCAGCACAAGAATGACAGATAACACCGGGGAGCTGTTTTTT.

This clonotype was seen ten or more times. This chain links TRBV7-2 with TRBJ2-5, with 10 bases matching TRBD2. The V gene end was trimmed by 7 bases and the J gene end by 4 bases; junction bases not matched to a gene: 9. Germline CDR1 SGHTA, CDR2 FQGNSA. This CDR3 is built from 15 residues. The CDR3 sequence: CASTPLAGNRETQYF. DNA of the CDR3: TGTGCCAGCACCCCACTAGCGGGAAATCGAGAGACCCAGTACTTC.

This clonotype appeared many times. This chain joins TRBV3-1 and TRBJ2-1; a possible D gene is TRBD2 (5 bases). The CDR3 covers 16 residues. CDR1 is LGHDT, CDR2 YNNKEL, per germline (reference sequence). V was shortened by 5 bases and J by 0 bases, with 14 bases between the two germline ends. The CDR3 is CASSFGGLSSYNEQFF. The DNA for the CDR3 is TGTGCCAGCAGCTTCGGAGGCTTGAGCTCCTACAATGAGCAGTTCTTC.

This clonotype was seen a handful of times. The chain links TRBV20-1 to TRBJ1-2; D call uncertain. In germline, CDR1 is DFQATT, CDR2 SNEGSKA (reference sequence). The CDR3 runs 12 residues. The V gene lost 3 bases and the J gene lost 4 bases, with 9 bases spanning the gap. CDR3 protein: CSASIQSYGYTF. For the CDR3, the DNA is TGCAGTGCTAGCATCCAGAGCTATGGCTACACCTTC.

V and J are TRBV29-1 and TRBJ2-1; D gene ambiguous. The CDR3 totals 13 residues. The V and J ends lost 5 bases and 3 bases respectively, with 11 bases between them. Per the germline V gene, CDR1 is SQVTM and CDR2 is ANQGSEA. CDR3 DNA sequence: TGCAGCGTTTGTATCCGGAGCTACAATGAGCAGTTCTTC. Its translation: CSVCIRSYNEQFF.

The chain couples TRBV5-4 to TRBJ2-2; D may correspond to TRBD1 or TRBD2 (5 bases each). Germline V lookup: CDR1 SGHNT, CDR2 YYREEE (reference sequence). This CDR3 contains 16 residues. The V gene lost 1 base and the J gene lost 4 bases, with 14 bases spanning the gap. The CDR3 region is CASSLSYPGGTGELFF. In nucleotides, the CDR3 is TGTGCCAGCAGCTTGAGCTATCCTGGGGGCACCGGGGAGCTGTTTTTT.

V and J are TRBV10-1 and TRBJ2-1, with D possibly TRBD1 on 5 matching bases. Germline V lookup: CDR1 WNHNN, CDR2 SYGVQD (reference sequence). This CDR3 region has 14 residues. V was cut by 3 bases and J by 7 bases, with 13 bases left in between. The CDR3, as DNA: TGCGCCAGCAGTGATGCCAGGGATAAGAATGAGCAGTTCTTC. Its translation is CASSDARDKNEQFF.

In this sample, this clonotype turned up many times. The chain carries TRBV12-5 and TRBJ1-1; the D is unclear. CDR3 length: 14 residues. CDR1 is LGHNT and CDR2 is FRNRAP in the germline V gene. Trimming took off 0 bases at V and 1 base at J, with 6 bases between the two ends. Written as DNA, the CDR3 is TGTGCTAGTGGTTTGGTACCCGGGAACACTGAAGCTTTCTTT. The encoded protein is CASGLVPGNTEAFF.